The T cell receptor beta chain described here comes from a study of T cell changes during pregnancy in multiple sclerosis. V lost 5 bases and J lost 8; bases outside the gene matches: 11. The germline gives CDR1 PRHDT, CDR2 FYEKMQ (reference sequence). The CDR3 length is 16 residues. The assay was immunoSEQ multiplex PCR, and TCRdb's table has in-frame clones only and misses some. This table holds approximately 17,000 clones, nearly 96% found once. The chain uses TRBV13 and TRBJ2-3; TRBD2 agrees at 12 bases. The clonotype originates from a female donor with multiple sclerosis, enrolled in a pregnancy study. This sample comprised peripheral blood, obtained in the third trimester of pregnancy. In DNA, the CDR3 is TGTGCCAGCAGCAAGGGGGAAACACTAGCGGGAGGTACGCAGTATTTT. This translates into CASSKGETLAGGTQYF.